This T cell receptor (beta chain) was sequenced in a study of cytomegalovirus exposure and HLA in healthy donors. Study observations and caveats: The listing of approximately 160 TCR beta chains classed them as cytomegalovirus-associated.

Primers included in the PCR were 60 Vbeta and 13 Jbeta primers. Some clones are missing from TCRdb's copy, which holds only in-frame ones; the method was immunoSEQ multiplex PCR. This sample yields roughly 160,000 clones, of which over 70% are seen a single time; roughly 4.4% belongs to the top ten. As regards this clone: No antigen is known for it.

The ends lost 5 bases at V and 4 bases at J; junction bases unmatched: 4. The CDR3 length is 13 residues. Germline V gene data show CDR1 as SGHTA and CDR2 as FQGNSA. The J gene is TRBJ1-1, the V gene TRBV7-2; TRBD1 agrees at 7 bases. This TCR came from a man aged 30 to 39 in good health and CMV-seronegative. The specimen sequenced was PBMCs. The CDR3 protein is CASSIGTATEAFF. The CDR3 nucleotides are TGTGCCAGCAGCATTGGGACAGCCACTGAAGCTTTCTTT.